These 9 T cell receptor beta chains originate from one sample sequenced in a study of T cells in women clearing cervical HPV infection. The protocol was immunoSEQ multiplex PCR, while the TCRdb copy is restricted to in-frame clones and leaves out a portion. Here the sample table reports 18,000 or so clones. The material sequenced was blood buffy coat. The receptors were sampled from a woman aged 18 to 75 with a cervical HPV16 infection that either progressed to CIN3+ or cleared (not recorded which).

Points on this clone: The observed sequence ends 3 residues before the CDR3 terminus, with the missing tail filled in from the germline J gene. J is TRBJ1-5 and V is TRBV20-1; maybe TRBD1 (6 bases). The CDR3 is made up of 16 amino acids. The V end was cut by 2 bases, the J end by 0 bases, with 14 bases between. Germline assignment: CDR1 DFQATT and CDR2 SNEGSKA (reference sequence). The sequenced part of the CDR3 DNA is TGCAGTGCTAGAAAGGCCGGACAGAATAGCAATCAGCCC. It yields the protein CSARKAGQNSNQP. The whole CDR3 region reads CSARKAGQNSNQPQHF.

In regard to this clone: Read coverage stops 3 residues before the CDR3 terminus; the germline J gene supplies the remainder. This chain links TRBV6-2 or TRBV6-3 with TRBJ2-1; TRBD1 is a possible D gene (5 bases). The germline gives CDR1 MNHEY, CDR2 SVGEGT. Trimming removed 6 bases from V and 7 bases from J, with 7 bases in between. This CDR3 comprises 11 residues. CDR3 bases read: TGTGCCAGCAGGTACAGGAATGAG. The encoded protein is CASRYRNE. The complete CDR3 protein is CASRYRNEQFF.

As for this clone: Coverage ceases 3 residues before the CDR3 finishes, and the germline J gene fills in the end. The chain combines TRBV30 with TRBJ2-7; D gene ambiguous. V dropped 4 bases and J dropped 2 bases, with 15 bases sitting between them. Germline V lookup: CDR1 GTSNPN, CDR2 SVGIG (reference sequence). The CDR3 is 14 residues long. The sequenced part of the CDR3 DNA is TGTGCCTGGAATCTTCTACCAGGTACCTACGAG. Amino acid sequence: CAWNLLPGTYE. The whole CDR3 region reads CAWNLLPGTYEQYF.

In regard to this clone: The read halts 3 residues ahead of the CDR3 end, with the missing end drawn from the germline J gene. The chain recombines TRBV30 with TRBJ2-1; 10 nucleotides line up with TRBD1. CDR3 size: 17 residues. Per the germline V gene, CDR1 is GTSNPN and CDR2 is SVGIG (reference sequence). Unmatched junction bases numbered 6, after V lost 0 bases and J lost 1 base. CDR3 DNA, as far as it was read: TGTGCCTGGAGTGTTTCCCGGACAGGGGGTTCCTACAATGAG. This encodes CAWSVSRTGGSYNE. The whole CDR3 is CAWSVSRTGGSYNEQFF.

A remark on this clone: The read gets to within 3 residues of the CDR3 end, and the germline J gene fills in the rest. The chain carries TRBV10-3 and TRBJ1-1; 7 nucleotides line up with TRBD1. Germline CDR1 is ENHRY and CDR2 is SYGVKD. J was trimmed by 3 bases and V by 6 bases; bases with no gene match: 4. The CDR3 consists of 13 residues. The CDR3 bases that were read are TGTGCCATCAGGAGCGACAGGGACACTGAA. Protein product: CAIRSDRDTE. The full CDR3 protein is CAIRSDRDTEAFF.

Regarding this clone: The read ends 3 residues shy of where the CDR3 ends; the end is completed using the germline J gene. V and J are TRBV20-1 and TRBJ2-2, with D maybe TRBD2 (5 bases). There are 12 residues in the CDR3. Germline V gene sequence: CDR1 DFQATT, CDR2 SNEGSKA (reference sequence). The CDR3 region is CSARSGTGELFF. CDR3 DNA, as far as it was read: TGCTCTGCTAGATCGGGGACCGGGGAG.

Details on this clone: The observed sequence ends 3 residues before the CDR3 terminus, with the missing tail filled in from the germline J gene. V gene TRBV18 combines with J gene TRBJ1-2; D gene unclear. Per the germline V gene, CDR1 is KGHSH and CDR2 is LQKENI. The CDR3 consists of 14 residues. The CDR3 DNA, read in part, is TGTGCCAGCTCACCCGCCTTAGGAACAGATACC. The encoded protein is CASSPALGTDT. The entire CDR3 is CASSPALGTDTYTF.

Of note for this clone: The read falls 3 residues short of the CDR3 end, and the missing part is taken from the germline J gene. J is TRBJ2-4 and V is TRBV30; 8 bases match TRBD1. CDR1 and CDR2 from the germline V gene are GTSNPN and SVGIG (reference sequence). This CDR3 spans 13 amino acids. CDR3 loop: CAGIQGANYGQYF. The sequenced CDR3 bases are TGTGCCGGTATTCAGGGGGCTAACTATGGT.

A word on this clone: The read terminates 3 residues before the CDR3 end, so the remaining end is supplied by the germline J gene. The chain uses TRBV9 and TRBJ1-1, with D possibly being TRBD1 (5 bases). The germline V gene has CDR1 SGDLS and CDR2 YYNGEE. The CDR3 length is 13 residues. The V gene lost 5 bases and the J gene lost 3 bases, with 11 bases spanning the gap. The DNA read from the CDR3 is TGTGCCAGCAGTTCGGAGGGGTACACTGAA. It encodes CASSSEGYTE. The CDR3 reads in full as CASSSEGYTEAFF. The whole variable domain, filled in from reference TRBV9 and TRBJ1-1, reads DSGVTQTPKHLITATGQRVTLRCSPRSGDLSVYWYQQSLDQGLQFLIQYYNGEERAKGNILERFSAQQFPDLHSELNLSSLELGDSALYFCASSSEGYTEAFFGQGTRLTVV.